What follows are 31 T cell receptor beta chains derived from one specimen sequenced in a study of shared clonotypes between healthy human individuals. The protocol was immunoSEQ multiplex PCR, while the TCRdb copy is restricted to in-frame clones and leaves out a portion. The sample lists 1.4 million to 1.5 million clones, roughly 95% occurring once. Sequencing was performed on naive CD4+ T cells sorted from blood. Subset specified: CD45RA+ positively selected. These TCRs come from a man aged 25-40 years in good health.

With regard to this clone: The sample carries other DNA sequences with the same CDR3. Here the CDR3 DNA reads TGCGCCAGCAGCTCGGGACAGGGACAAGAGACCCAGTACTTC. Residues: CASSSGQGQETQYF. V is TRBV5-1 and J is TRBJ2-5; 9 bases are a match to TRBD1. The CDR3 extends over 14 amino acids. J lost 2 bases, V lost 3 bases, and 2 bases had no gene match. Germline loops: CDR1 SGHRS, CDR2 YFSETQ.

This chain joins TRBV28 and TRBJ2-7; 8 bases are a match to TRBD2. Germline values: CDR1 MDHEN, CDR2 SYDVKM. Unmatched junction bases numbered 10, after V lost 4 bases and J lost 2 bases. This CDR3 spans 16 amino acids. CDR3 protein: CASSSFPGLDTYEQYF. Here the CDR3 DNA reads TGTGCCAGCAGTTCCTTTCCGGGACTAGACACCTACGAGCAGTACTTC.

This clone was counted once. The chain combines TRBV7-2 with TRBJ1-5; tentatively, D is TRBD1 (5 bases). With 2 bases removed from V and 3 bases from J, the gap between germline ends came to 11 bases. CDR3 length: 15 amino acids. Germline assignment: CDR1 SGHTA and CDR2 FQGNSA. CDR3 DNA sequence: TGTGCCAGCAGCTTACGGGACGGAGTCAATCAGCCCCAGCATTTT. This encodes CASSLRDGVNQPQHF.

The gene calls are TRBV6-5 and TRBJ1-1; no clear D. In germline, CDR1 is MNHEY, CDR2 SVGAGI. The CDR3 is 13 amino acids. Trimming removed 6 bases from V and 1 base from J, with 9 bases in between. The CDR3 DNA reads TGTGCCAGCAGGGCCTTCACGAACACTGAAGCTTTCTTT. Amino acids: CASRAFTNTEAFF.

The CDR3 reads CASSLFPGLAGVMELGYEQFF. For the CDR3, the DNA is TGTGCCAGCAGCTTATTCCCGGGACTAGCGGGAGTTATGGAACTCGGCTATGAGCAGTTCTTC. The J gene is TRBJ2-1, the V gene TRBV13; 14 bases align to TRBD2. Germline assignment: CDR1 PRHDT and CDR2 FYEKMQ (reference sequence). V shed 2 bases and J 8 bases; nucleotides not matched to a gene: 20. The CDR3 covers 21 residues.

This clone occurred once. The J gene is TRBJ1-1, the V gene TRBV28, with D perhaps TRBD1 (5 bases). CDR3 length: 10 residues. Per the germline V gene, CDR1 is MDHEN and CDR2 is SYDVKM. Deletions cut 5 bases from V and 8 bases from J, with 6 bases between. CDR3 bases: TGTGCCAGCAGTCACAGGGAAGCTTTCTTT. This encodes CASSHREAFF.

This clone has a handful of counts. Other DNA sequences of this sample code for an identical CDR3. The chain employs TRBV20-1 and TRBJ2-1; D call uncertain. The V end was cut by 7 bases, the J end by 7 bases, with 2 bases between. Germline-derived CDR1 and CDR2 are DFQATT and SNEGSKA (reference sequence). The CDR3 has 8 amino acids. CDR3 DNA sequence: TGCAGTGTAAATGAGCAGTTCTTC. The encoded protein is CSVNEQFF.

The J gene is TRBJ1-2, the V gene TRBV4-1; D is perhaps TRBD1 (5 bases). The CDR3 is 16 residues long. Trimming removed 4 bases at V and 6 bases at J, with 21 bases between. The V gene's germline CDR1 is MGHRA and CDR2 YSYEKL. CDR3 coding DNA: TGCGCCAGCAGCCGATCCCCAGGAGGAGGGGCCGATGGCTACACCTTC. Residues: CASSRSPGGGADGYTF.

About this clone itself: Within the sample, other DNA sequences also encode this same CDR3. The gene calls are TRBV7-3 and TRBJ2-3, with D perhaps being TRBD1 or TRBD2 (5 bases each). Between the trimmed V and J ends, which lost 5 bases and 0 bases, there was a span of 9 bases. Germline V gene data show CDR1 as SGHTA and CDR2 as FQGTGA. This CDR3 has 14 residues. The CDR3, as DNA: TGTGCCAGCAGCCTGGGACCTAGCACAGATACGCAGTATTTT. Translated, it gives CASSLGPSTDTQYF.

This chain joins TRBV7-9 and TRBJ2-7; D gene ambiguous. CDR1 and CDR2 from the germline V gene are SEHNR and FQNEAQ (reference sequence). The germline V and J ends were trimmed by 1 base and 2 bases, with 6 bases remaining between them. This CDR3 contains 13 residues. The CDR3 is CASSLGITYEQYF. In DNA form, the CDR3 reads TGTGCCAGCAGCTTAGGCATCACCTACGAGCAGTACTTC.

The CDR3 is CSVGGQGQEQYF. For the CDR3, the DNA is TGCAGCGTTGGGGGACAGGGACAAGAGCAGTACTTC. The rearrangement links TRBV29-1 to TRBJ2-7; 9 positions match TRBD1. In germline, CDR1 is SQVTM, CDR2 ANQGSEA. This CDR3 comprises 12 residues. Germline trimming cut 4 bases from V and 7 bases from J; bases unmatched to any gene: 5.

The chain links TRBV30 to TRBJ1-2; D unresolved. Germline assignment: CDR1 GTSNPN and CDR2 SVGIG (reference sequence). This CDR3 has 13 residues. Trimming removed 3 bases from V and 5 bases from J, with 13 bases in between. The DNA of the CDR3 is TGTGCCTGGAGGTCCCGGGCCGGGTATGGCTACACCTTC. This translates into CAWRSRAGYGYTF.

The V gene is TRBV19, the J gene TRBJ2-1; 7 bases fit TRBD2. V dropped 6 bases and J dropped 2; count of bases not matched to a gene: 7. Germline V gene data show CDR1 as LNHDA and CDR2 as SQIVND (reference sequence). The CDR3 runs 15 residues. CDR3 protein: CASSPTSIAYNEQFF. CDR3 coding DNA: TGTGCCAGTAGCCCGACTAGCATTGCCTACAATGAGCAGTTCTTC.

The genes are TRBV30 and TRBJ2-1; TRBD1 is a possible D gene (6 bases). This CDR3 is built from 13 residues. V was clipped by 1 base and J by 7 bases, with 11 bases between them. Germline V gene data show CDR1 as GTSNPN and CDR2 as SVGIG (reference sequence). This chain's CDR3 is CAWSGPGANEQFF. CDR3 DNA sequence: TGTGCCTGGAGTGGACCAGGGGCTAATGAGCAGTTCTTC.

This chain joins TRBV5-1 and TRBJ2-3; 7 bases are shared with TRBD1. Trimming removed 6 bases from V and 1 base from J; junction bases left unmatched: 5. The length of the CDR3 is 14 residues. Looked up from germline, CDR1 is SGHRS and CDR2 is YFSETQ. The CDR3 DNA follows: TGCGCCAGCAAAGAAACAGGGGGCACAGATACGCAGTATTTT. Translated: CASKETGGTDTQYF.

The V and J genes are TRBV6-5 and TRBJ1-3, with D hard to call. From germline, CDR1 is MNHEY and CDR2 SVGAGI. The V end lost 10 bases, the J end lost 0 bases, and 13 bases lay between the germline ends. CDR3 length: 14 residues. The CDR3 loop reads CATAGLSSGNTIYF. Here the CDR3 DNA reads TGTGCCACCGCCGGTTTAAGCTCTGGAAACACCATATATTTT.

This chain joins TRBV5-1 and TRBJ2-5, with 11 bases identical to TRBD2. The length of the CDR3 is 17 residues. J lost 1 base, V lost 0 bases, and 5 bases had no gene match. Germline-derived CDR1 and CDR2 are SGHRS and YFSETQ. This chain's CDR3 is CASSLVGTSGPQETQYF. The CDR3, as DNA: TGCGCCAGCAGCTTGGTGGGGACTAGCGGTCCCCAAGAGACCCAGTACTTC.

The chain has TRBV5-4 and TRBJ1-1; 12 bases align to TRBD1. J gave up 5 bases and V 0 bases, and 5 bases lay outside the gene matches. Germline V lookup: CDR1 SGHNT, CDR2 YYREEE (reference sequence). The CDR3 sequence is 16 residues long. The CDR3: CASSLGGTGGLTEAFF. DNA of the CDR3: TGTGCCAGCAGCTTGGGGGGGACAGGGGGCCTTACTGAAGCTTTCTTT.

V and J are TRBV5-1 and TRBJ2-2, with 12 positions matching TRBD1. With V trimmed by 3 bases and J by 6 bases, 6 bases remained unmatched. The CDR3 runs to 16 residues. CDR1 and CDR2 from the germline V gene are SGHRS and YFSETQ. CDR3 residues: CASSSPGQGAPGELFF. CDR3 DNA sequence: TGCGCCAGCAGCTCTCCGGGACAGGGGGCGCCCGGGGAGCTGTTTTTT.

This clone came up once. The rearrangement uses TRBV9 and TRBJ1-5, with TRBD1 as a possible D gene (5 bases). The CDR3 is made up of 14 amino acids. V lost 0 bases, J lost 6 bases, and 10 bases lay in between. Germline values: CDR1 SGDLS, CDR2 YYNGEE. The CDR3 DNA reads TGTGCCAGCAGCGTAGGCAGGGAGGGTCAGCCCCAGCATTTT. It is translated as CASSVGREGQPQHF. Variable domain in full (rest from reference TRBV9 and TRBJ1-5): DSGVTQTPKHLITATGQRVTLRCSPRSGDLSVYWYQQSLDQGLQFLIQYYNGEERAKGNILERFSAQQFPDLHSELNLSSLELGDSALYFCASSVGREGQPQHFGDGTRLSIL.

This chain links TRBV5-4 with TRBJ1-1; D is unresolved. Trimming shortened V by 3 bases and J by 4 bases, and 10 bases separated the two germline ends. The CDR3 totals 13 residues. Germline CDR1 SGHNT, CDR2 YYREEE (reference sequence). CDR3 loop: CASSSTVSTEAFF. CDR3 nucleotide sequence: TGTGCCAGCAGCTCAACAGTTTCCACTGAAGCTTTCTTT.

The CDR3 loop reads CASSESIPSNYGYTF. CDR3 nucleotides: TGTGCCAGCAGTGAGTCGATTCCTTCTAACTATGGCTACACCTTC. This rearrangement joins TRBV6-1 to TRBJ1-2, with D uncertain. The ends were cut back, 3 bases at V and 0 bases at J, with 11 bases in the middle. Per germline, CDR1 MNHNS and CDR2 SASEGT. CDR3 length: 15 amino acids.

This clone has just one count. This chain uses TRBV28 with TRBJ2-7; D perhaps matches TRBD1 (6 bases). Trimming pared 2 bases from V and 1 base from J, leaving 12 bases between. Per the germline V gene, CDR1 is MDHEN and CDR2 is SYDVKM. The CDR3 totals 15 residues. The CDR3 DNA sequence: TGTGCCAGCAGTTTAGGGGACATATTATCCTACGAGCAGTACTTC. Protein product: CASSLGDILSYEQYF. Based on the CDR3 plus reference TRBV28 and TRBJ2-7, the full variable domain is DVKVTQSSRYLVKRTGEKVFLECVQDMDHENMFWYRQDPGLGLRLIYFSYDVKMKEKGDIPEGYSVSREKKERFSLILESASTNQTSMYLCASSLGDILSYEQYFGPGTRLTVT.

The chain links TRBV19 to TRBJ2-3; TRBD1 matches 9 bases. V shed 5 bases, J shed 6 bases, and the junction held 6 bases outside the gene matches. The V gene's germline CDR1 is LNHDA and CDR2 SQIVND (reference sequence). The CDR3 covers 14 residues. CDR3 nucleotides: TGTGCCAGTAGTCTTGGGACAGGGTGGGATACGCAGTATTTT. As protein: CASSLGTGWDTQYF.

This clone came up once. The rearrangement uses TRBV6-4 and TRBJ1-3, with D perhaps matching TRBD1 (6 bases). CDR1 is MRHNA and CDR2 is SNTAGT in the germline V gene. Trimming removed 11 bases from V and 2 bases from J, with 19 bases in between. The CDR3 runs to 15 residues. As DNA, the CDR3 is TGTGCCTTCCCTGAGGGGGGGGACGCTGGAAACACCATATATTTT. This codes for CAFPEGGDAGNTIYF.

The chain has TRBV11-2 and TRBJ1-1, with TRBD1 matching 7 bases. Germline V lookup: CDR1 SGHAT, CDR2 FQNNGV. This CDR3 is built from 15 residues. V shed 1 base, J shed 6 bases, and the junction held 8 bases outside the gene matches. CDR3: CASSLGEGQWPEAFF. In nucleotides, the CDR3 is TGTGCCAGCAGCTTAGGCGAGGGACAGTGGCCTGAAGCTTTCTTT.

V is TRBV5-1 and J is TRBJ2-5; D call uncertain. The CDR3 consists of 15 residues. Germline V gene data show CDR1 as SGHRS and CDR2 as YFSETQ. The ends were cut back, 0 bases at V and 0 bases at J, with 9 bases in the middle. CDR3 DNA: TGCGCCAGCAGCTTGGCACAAATGTACCAAGAGACCCAGTACTTC. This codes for CASSLAQMYQETQYF.

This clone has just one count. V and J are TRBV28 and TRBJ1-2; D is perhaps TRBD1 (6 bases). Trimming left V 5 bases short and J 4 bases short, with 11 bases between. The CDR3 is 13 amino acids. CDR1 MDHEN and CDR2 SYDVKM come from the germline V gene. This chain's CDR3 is CASSEGGSYGYTF. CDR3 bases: TGTGCCAGCAGTGAAGGGGGTAGCTATGGCTACACCTTC.

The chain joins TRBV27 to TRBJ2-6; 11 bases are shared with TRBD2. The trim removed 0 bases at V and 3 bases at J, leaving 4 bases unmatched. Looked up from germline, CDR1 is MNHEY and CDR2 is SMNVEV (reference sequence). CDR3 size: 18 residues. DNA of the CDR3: TGTGCCAGCAGTTTATCTCTAGCGGGAGGACGTGGGGCCAACGTCCTGACTTTC. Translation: CASSLSLAGGRGANVLTF.

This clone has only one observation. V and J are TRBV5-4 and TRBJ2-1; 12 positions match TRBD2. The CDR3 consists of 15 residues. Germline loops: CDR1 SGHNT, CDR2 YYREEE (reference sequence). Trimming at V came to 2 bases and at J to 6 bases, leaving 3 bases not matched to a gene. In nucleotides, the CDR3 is TGTGCCAGCAGCTTTCGGACTAGCGGGACCAATGAGCAGTTCTTC. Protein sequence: CASSFRTSGTNEQFF.

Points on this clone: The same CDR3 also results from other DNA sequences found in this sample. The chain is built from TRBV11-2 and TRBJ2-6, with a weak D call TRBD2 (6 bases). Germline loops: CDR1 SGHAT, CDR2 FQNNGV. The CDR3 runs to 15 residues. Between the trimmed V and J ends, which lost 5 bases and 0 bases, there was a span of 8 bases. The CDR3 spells CASSRERSGANVLTF. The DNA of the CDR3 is TGTGCCAGCAGCCGGGAGCGCTCTGGGGCCAACGTCCTGACTTTC.